The T cell receptor (beta chain) described here comes from a study of T cell changes during pregnancy in multiple sclerosis. Sequencing was performed with immunoSEQ multiplex PCR; in TCRdb, only in-frame clones are kept and a portion is missing. The table shows roughly 90,000 clones, with almost 95% occurring only once. Germline CDR1 is MDHEN and CDR2 is SYDVKM. The CDR3 length is 11 residues. Deletions cut 11 bases from V and 6 bases from J, with 10 bases between. The sequence was obtained from a female donor with multiple sclerosis, enrolled in a pregnancy study. The rearrangement links TRBV28 to TRBJ2-2; maybe TRBD2 (6 bases). The starting material was peripheral blood, obtained in the third trimester of pregnancy. The CDR3 DNA sequence: TGTGCCGGAGGGCGGGCCGGGGAGCTGTTTTTT. Protein product: CAGGRAGELFF. Full variable domain (outside the CDR3, taken from reference TRBV28 and TRBJ2-2): DVKVTQSSRYLVKRTGEKVFLECVQDMDHENMFWYRQDPGLGLRLIYFSYDVKMKEKGDIPEGYSVSREKKERFSLILESASTNQTSMYLCAGGRAGELFFGEGSRLTVL.